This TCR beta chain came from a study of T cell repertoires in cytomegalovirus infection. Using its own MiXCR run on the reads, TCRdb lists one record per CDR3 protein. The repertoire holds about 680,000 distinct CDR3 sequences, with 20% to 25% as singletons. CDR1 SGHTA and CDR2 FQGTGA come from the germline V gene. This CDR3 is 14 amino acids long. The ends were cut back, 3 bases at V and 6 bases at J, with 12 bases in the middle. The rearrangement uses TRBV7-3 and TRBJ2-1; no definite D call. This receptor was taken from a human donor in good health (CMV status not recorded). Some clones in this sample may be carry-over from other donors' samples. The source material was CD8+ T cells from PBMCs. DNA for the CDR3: TGTGCCAGCAGCTTCAGTTCCGAGGTCAATGAGCAGTTCTTC. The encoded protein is CASSFSSEVNEQFF. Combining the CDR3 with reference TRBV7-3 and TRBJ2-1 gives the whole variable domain GAGVSQTPSNKVTEKGKYVELRCDPISGHTALYWYRQSLGQGPEFLIYFQGTGAADDSGLPNDRFFAVRPEGSVSTLKIQRTERGDSAVYLCASSFSSEVNEQFFGPGTRLTVL.